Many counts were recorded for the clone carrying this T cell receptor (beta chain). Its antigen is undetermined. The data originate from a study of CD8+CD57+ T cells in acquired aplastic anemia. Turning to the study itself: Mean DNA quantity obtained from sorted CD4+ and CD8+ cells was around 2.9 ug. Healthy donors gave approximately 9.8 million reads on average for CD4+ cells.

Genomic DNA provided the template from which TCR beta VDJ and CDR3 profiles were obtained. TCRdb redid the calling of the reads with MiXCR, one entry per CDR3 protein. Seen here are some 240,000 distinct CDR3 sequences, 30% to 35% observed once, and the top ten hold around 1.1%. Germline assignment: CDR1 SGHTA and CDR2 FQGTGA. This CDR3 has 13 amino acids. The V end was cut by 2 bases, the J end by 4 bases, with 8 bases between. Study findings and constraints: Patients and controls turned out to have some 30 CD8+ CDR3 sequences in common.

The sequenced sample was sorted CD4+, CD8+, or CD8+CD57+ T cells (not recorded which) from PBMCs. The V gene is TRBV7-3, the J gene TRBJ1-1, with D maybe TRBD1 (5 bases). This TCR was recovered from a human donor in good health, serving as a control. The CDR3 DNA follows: TGTGCCAGCAGCTTACGGCAGGGCACTGAAGCTTTCTTT. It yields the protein CASSLRQGTEAFF.